The text below deals with one T cell receptor beta chain. The CDR3 is 14 amino acids. The germline CDR1 and CDR2 sequences are MNHGY and SAAAGT. After removal of 6 bases from V and 6 bases from J, the junction contained 8 bases not matched to a gene. Produced via immunoSEQ multiplex PCR; TCRdb's table is partial and in-frame only. In the table there are a few thousand clones, approximately 85% of which are singletons. These data originate in a study of preoperative IRX-2 immunotherapy in early breast cancer. The treatment denotes: preoperative locoregional IRX-2 cytokine immunotherapy. Preoperative locoregional IRX-2 cytokine immunotherapy was tested in the phase Ib source study.

This TCR derives from a human donor with breast cancer. J is TRBJ2-7 and V is TRBV6-8; 10 bases fit TRBD1. The sample was tumor tissue, taken after IRX-2 immunotherapy. CDR3 in DNA: TGTGCCAGCAGCTTTGGGACAGGGGAAAGCGAGCAGTACTTC. It translates to CASSFGTGESEQYF.